This T cell receptor (beta chain) was captured by sequencing in a study of shared clonotypes between healthy human individuals. Here immunoSEQ multiplex PCR was the method, and the copy in TCRdb shows in-frame clones only, minus some. The sample has around 2.5 million clones, over 85% seen once; the top ten hold around 0.37%. Donors, without exception, were Caucasian adults residing in Nashville, Tennessee. Germline CDR1 and CDR2: SGHAT and FQNNGV. Trimming stripped 2 bases from V and 1 base from J, with 9 bases between. The CDR3 covers 14 residues. The specimen was naive CD4+ T cells from PBMCs. Stated subset: CD45RA+ positively selected. This chain joins TRBV11-2 and TRBJ2-7, with a weak D call TRBD1 (6 bases). The clonotype originates from a young man in good health. Some clones in this sample may be carry-over from other donors' samples. The CDR3 region is CASSLFQGSYEQYF. For the CDR3, the DNA is TGTGCCAGCAGCTTATTTCAGGGGTCCTACGAGCAGTACTTC.